The TCR beta chain described here comes from a study of blood T cell repertoires in COVID-19. Whole-study context: Spain, Italy and the United States supplied samples that represented acute and convalescent COVID-19.

Trimming pared 4 bases from V and 3 bases from J, leaving 9 bases between. Germline CDR1 reads SGHAT; CDR2 reads FQNNGV. The CDR3 has 13 residues. This table comes from immunoSEQ multiplex PCR, and its TCRdb copy is limited to in-frame clones, with some not included. The sample has fewer than 120,000 clones, approximately 90% seen once; the top ten hold approximately 4.8%. The sequenced sample consisted of peripheral blood. The receptor was isolated from a human donor in a cohort sampled during active COVID-19. The V call is TRBV11-2, the J call TRBJ2-5; D not certain. CDR3 amino acids: CASSSSTKETQYF. CDR3 sequence (DNA): TGTGCCAGCAGCTCGTCTACCAAAGAGACCCAGTACTTC.